Shown below are 25 T cell receptor beta chains from a single sample sequenced in a study of blood T cell repertoires in COVID-19. TCRdb's copy holds only in-frame clones and misses some; the assay was immunoSEQ multiplex PCR. Among 250,000 to 350,000 clones listed, approximately 82% were seen once. Sequenced: peripheral blood. These receptors originate from a woman aged 45-60 years with acute or convalescent COVID-19.

The chain uses TRBV6-5 and TRBJ2-3; possibly TRBD2 for D (6 bases). Trimming left V 10 bases short and J 6 bases short, with 11 bases between. The V gene's germline CDR1 is MNHEY and CDR2 SVGAGI. The CDR3 length is 11 residues. The CDR3 bases are TGTGCCACCCTTCGGGGGGATACGCAGTATTTT. Translating gives CATLRGDTQYF.

V usage is TRBV2 and J usage is TRBJ1-1; 7 bases fit TRBD1. Per the germline V gene, CDR1 is SNHLY and CDR2 is FYNNEI. Trimming removed 6 bases from V and 7 bases from J; junction bases left unmatched: 8. There are 13 residues in the CDR3. The CDR3 DNA reads as TGTGCCAGCAGGCTGGGGACAGCGCTTGAAGCTTTCTTT. Translation gives CASRLGTALEAFF.

CDR3 region: CASSRNGGSGQGPYSNQPQHF. In DNA, the CDR3 is TGTGCCAGCAGCCGAAATGGGGGTTCAGGACAGGGGCCCTATAGCAATCAGCCCCAGCATTTT. This sequence joins TRBV3-1 (or the pseudogene TRBV3-2) and TRBJ1-5; 9 positions agree with TRBD1. The V gene end was trimmed by 4 bases and the J gene end by 0 bases; junction bases not matched to a gene: 19. Germline CDR1 and CDR2: LGHDT and YNNKEL (reference sequence). The CDR3 spans 21 residues.

The chain joins TRBV4-3 to TRBJ2-7, with 11 bases lining up with TRBD2. The CDR3 extends over 15 amino acids. Germline CDR1 LGHNA, CDR2 YSLEER. The trim removed 3 bases at V and 7 bases at J, leaving 8 bases unmatched. This CDR3 reads CASSHDSSGRGEQYF. The CDR3 nucleotides read TGCGCCAGCAGCCATGATAGTAGCGGGAGGGGTGAGCAGTACTTC.

V and J are TRBV4-1 and TRBJ2-1, with 10 bases that match TRBD1. The CDR3 has 17 amino acids. V was clipped by 0 bases and J by 4 bases; unmatched bases: 6. Germline-derived CDR1 and CDR2 are MGHRA and YSYEKL. The CDR3 DNA reads as TGCGCCAGCAGCCAAGATCGGGGACAGGGGCCTTACAATGAGCAGTTCTTC. Translating it yields CASSQDRGQGPYNEQFF.

The chain joins TRBV4-2 to TRBJ2-3; TRBD1 matches at 7 bases. The CDR3 is 17 residues long. Germline V gene data show CDR1 as LGHNA and CDR2 as YNFKEQ. V lost 3 bases and J lost 7; bases outside the gene matches: 16. The DNA of the CDR3 is TGTGCCAGCAGCCAGGTTACCGGGACAGTCGCACAGAATACGCAGTATTTT. This gives the protein CASSQVTGTVAQNTQYF.

V usage is TRBV19 and J usage is TRBJ1-1; 8 bases agree with TRBD1. There are 14 residues in the CDR3. Germline loops: CDR1 LNHDA, CDR2 SQIVND (reference sequence). The junction had 5 bases not matched to a gene; V was cut back by 4 bases and J by 4 bases. The CDR3 region is CASSKQGVSTEAFF. CDR3 nucleotide sequence: TGTGCCAGTAGTAAACAGGGGGTGAGCACTGAAGCTTTCTTT. Combining the CDR3 with reference TRBV19 and TRBJ1-1 gives the whole variable domain DGGITQSPKYLFRKEGQNVTLSCEQNLNHDAMYWYRQDPGQGLRLIYYSQIVNDFQKGDIAEGYSVSREKKESFPLTVTSAQKNPTAFYLCASSKQGVSTEAFFGQGTRLTVV.

The V gene is TRBV6-1, the J gene TRBJ2-5, with D possibly TRBD2 on 6 matching bases. CDR1 and CDR2 from the germline V gene are MNHNS and SASEGT. Trimming took 3 bases from V and 2 from J, leaving 10 bases between them. The length of the CDR3 is 14 residues. The CDR3 DNA reads TGTGCCAGCAGTGAGGGCCGGGGGCAAGAGACCCAGTACTTC. As protein: CASSEGRGQETQYF.

This chain connects TRBV5-1 to TRBJ2-1; 11 bases are shared with TRBD2. CDR3 length: 16 residues. Germline CDR1 SGHRS, CDR2 YFSETQ. J gave up 4 bases and V 4 bases, and 7 bases lay outside the gene matches. The CDR3 loop reads CASSPASGGTYNEQFF. The CDR3 DNA sequence: TGCGCCAGCAGCCCCGCTAGCGGGGGGACGTACAATGAGCAGTTCTTC.

The chain combines TRBV24-1 with TRBJ2-1; 9 bases fit TRBD2. Germline lookup yields CDR1 KGHDR and CDR2 SFDVKD. This CDR3 spans 16 amino acids. With V trimmed by 2 bases and J by 2 bases, 3 bases remained unmatched. CDR3 coding DNA: TGTGCCACCAGTGATTCTGGCGGGGGGGCCTACAATGAGCAGTTCTTC. This sequence encodes CATSDSGGGAYNEQFF.

This clone appeared a single time. This chain uses TRBV18 with TRBJ2-1, with 9 bases fitting TRBD1. The ends lost 1 base at V and 2 bases at J; junction bases unmatched: 12. CDR1 is KGHSH, CDR2 LQKENI, per germline. The CDR3 consists of 19 residues. CDR3 nucleotides: TGTGCCAGCTCACCACTCAGACAGGGGGGGATAGTCCCCTACAATGAGCAGTTCTTC. Protein sequence: CASSPLRQGGIVPYNEQFF. The full variable domain, rest sourced from reference TRBV18 and TRBJ2-1, is NAGVMQNPRHLVRRRGQEARLRCSPMKGHSHVYWYRQLPEEGLKFMVYLQKENIIDESGMPKERFSAEFPKEGPSILRIQQVVRGDSAAYFCASSPLRQGGIVPYNEQFFGPGTRLTVL.

The chain carries TRBV2 and TRBJ2-2; D gene uncertain. With 9 bases removed from V and 1 base from J, the gap between germline ends came to 12 bases. The CDR3 sequence is 14 residues long. Germline loops: CDR1 SNHLY, CDR2 FYNNEI. This CDR3 reads CASLLQRNTGELFF. The CDR3 DNA is TGTGCCAGTCTTCTTCAGCGGAACACCGGGGAGCTGTTTTTT. Full variable domain (rest looked up from reference TRBV2 and TRBJ2-2): EPEVTQTPSHQVTQMGQEVILRCVPISNHLYFYWYRQILGQKVEFLVSFYNNEISEKSEIFDDQFSVERPDGSNFTLKIRSTKLEDSAMYFCASLLQRNTGELFFGEGSRLTVL.

The chain joins TRBV2 to TRBJ2-2; D gene ambiguous. V dropped 4 bases and J dropped 1 base, with 7 bases sitting between them. The CDR3 covers 14 residues. Germline V gene data show CDR1 as SNHLY and CDR2 as FYNNEI. CDR3 coding DNA: TGTGCCAGCAGTGCATCAGGGAACACCGGGGAGCTGTTTTTT. This gives the protein CASSASGNTGELFF.

The chain employs TRBV5-6 and TRBJ1-4; D gene ambiguous. Germline V gene data show CDR1 as SGHDT and CDR2 as YYEEEE. The CDR3 has 17 amino acids. V lost 0 bases, J lost 5 bases, and 17 bases lay in between. The CDR3 DNA sequence: TGTGCCAGCAGCTTGGGTGCTTGGGGAGAGGGAAATGAAAAACTGTTTTTT. Encoded protein: CASSLGAWGEGNEKLFF.

This clone was picked up one time. The chain uses TRBV3-1 (or the pseudogene TRBV3-2) and TRBJ2-5, with D possibly being TRBD1 (6 bases). V shed 0 bases and J shed 4 bases, with 12 bases lying between them. The CDR3 runs to 15 residues. The germline gives CDR1 LGHDT, CDR2 YNNKEL (reference sequence). The CDR3, as DNA: TGTGCCAGCAGCCAAGATCGCAGGGGTGGAGAGACCCAGTACTTC. Translation: CASSQDRRGGETQYF.

The V and J genes are TRBV11-2 and TRBJ1-3, with a weak D call TRBD1 (5 bases). V was cut by 0 bases and J by 4 bases, with 10 bases left in between. The length of the CDR3 is 15 residues. Germline V gene data show CDR1 as SGHAT and CDR2 as FQNNGV. For the CDR3, the DNA is TGTGCCAGCAGCTTAGAAGGGGCAGCAGGAAACACCATATATTTT. Amino acid sequence: CASSLEGAAGNTIYF.

The CDR3, as DNA: TGTGCTAGTGGGTCGACACCCTTGGAGCAGTACGTC. It yields the protein CASGSTPLEQYV. The chain is built from TRBV12-5 and TRBJ2-7; D is unclear. The CDR3 covers 12 residues. The germline V and J ends were trimmed by 6 bases and 7 bases, with 13 bases remaining between them. Per germline, CDR1 LGHNT and CDR2 FRNRAP.

The rearrangement joins TRBV5-1 to TRBJ2-1; D not certain. This CDR3 spans 15 amino acids. Per germline, CDR1 SGHRS and CDR2 YFSETQ. Trimming took off 0 bases at V and 7 bases at J, with 14 bases between the two ends. The CDR3 here is CASSLGPQTGNEQFF. In DNA form, the CDR3 reads TGCGCCAGCAGCTTGGGTCCTCAAACCGGGAATGAGCAGTTCTTC.

This clone was seen only a few times. J is TRBJ2-3 and V is TRBV5-1; 7 bases line up with TRBD2. The CDR3 contains 14 residues. After removal of 1 base from V and 1 base from J, the junction contained 0 bases not matched to a gene. Germline CDR1 and CDR2: SGHRS and YFSETQ. The CDR3 sequence is CASSLTSGTDTQYF. DNA of the CDR3: TGCGCCAGCAGCTTGACTAGCGGCACAGATACGCAGTATTTT.

A word on this clone: Other DNA sequences in this specimen translate into the identical CDR3. In nucleotides, the CDR3 is TGCGCCAGCAGCTCTCCGGGACAGGGGGGTGGCTACACCTTC. It is translated as CASSSPGQGGGYTF. The chain couples TRBV5-1 to TRBJ1-2; TRBD1 matches at 11 bases. V was clipped by 3 bases and J by 7 bases; unmatched bases: 5. The CDR3 is 14 residues long. Germline CDR1 SGHRS, CDR2 YFSETQ.

This chain connects TRBV30 to TRBJ1-4; TRBD1 aligns across 11 bases. Germline-derived CDR1 and CDR2 are GTSNPN and SVGIG (reference sequence). The ends lost 6 bases at V and 7 bases at J; junction bases unmatched: 7. This CDR3 comprises 14 residues. In nucleotides, the CDR3 is TGTGCCTGCTCGGACAGGGGGCAGGGTGAAAAACTGTTTTTT. Protein sequence: CACSDRGQGEKLFF. Filled out from reference TRBV30 and TRBJ1-4, the complete variable domain reads SQTIHQWPATLVQPVGSPLSLECTVEGTSNPNLYWYRQAAGRGLQLLFYSVGIGQISSEVPQNLSASRPQDRQFILSSKKLLLSDSGFYLCACSDRGQGEKLFFGSGTQLSVL.

This chain links TRBV10-1 with TRBJ2-2, with D possibly being TRBD2 (6 bases). The germline V and J ends were trimmed by 5 bases and 1 base, with 11 bases remaining between them. The germline CDR1 and CDR2 sequences are WNHNN and SYGVQD (reference sequence). The CDR3 contains 15 residues. Written as DNA, the CDR3 is TGCGCCAGCAGTTGGACTACCCAGAACACCGGGGAGCTGTTTTTT. Protein: CASSWTTQNTGELFF.

V usage is TRBV30 and J usage is TRBJ1-6; a possible D gene is TRBD1 (5 bases). The germline V and J ends were trimmed by 3 bases and 5 bases, with 14 bases remaining between them. The length of the CDR3 is 15 residues. Germline CDR1 GTSNPN, CDR2 SVGIG (reference sequence). The CDR3 region is CAWRIGGENNSPLHF. CDR3 DNA sequence: TGTGCCTGGAGAATAGGAGGGGAAAATAATTCACCCCTCCACTTT. The full variable domain, in which reference TRBV30 and TRBJ1-6 provide the parts outside the CDR3, is SQTIHQWPATLVQPVGSPLSLECTVEGTSNPNLYWYRQAAGRGLQLLFYSVGIGQISSEVPQNLSASRPQDRQFILSSKKLLLSDSGFYLCAWRIGGENNSPLHFGNGTRLTVT.

The chain joins TRBV2 to TRBJ2-5; 11 positions agree with TRBD2. The V gene's germline CDR1 is SNHLY and CDR2 FYNNEI. CDR3 length: 15 amino acids. Losses at the gene ends were 4 bases for V and 9 bases for J; bases not matched to a gene: 10. CDR3 nucleotides: TGTGCCAGCAGTGGGACTAGCGGGTTAGGGTGGTCCCAGTACTTC. Its translation is CASSGTSGLGWSQYF.

This chain joins TRBV30 and TRBJ1-2; D call uncertain. The length of the CDR3 is 16 residues. The V end was cut by 6 bases, the J end by 3 bases, with 23 bases between. Germline lookup yields CDR1 GTSNPN and CDR2 SVGIG (reference sequence). The CDR3 protein is CACGGLGGLSDYGYTF. CDR3 nucleotides: TGTGCCTGCGGAGGTCTGGGCGGGTTGAGCGACTATGGCTACACCTTC.